Reported below is one T cell receptor beta chain. Its antigen remains unidentified. The data were produced by immunoSEQ multiplex PCR, yet TCRdb's version contains in-frame clones alone and is incomplete. The sample shows 260,000 or so clones, roughly 88% of them seen only once. CDR1 is SGHRS and CDR2 is YFSETQ in the germline V gene. The CDR3 loop spans 15 amino acids. J gave up 0 bases and V 1 base, and 1 base lay outside the gene matches. This sample was included in a study of cytomegalovirus exposure and HLA in healthy donors. Study findings and constraints: Rarity marked most TCR sequences, yet some public TCRs occurred in many donors. First-cohort TCR clusters tended to co-occur in the 130 or so validation repertoires, a later analysis found.

The sequence derives from a woman in her 30s in good health and CMV-seronegative. The sequencing input was PBMCs. V is TRBV5-1 and J is TRBJ2-1; 7 bases agree with TRBD1. The CDR3 DNA reads TGCGCCAGCAGCTTGCAGGGGGTCTCCTACAATGAGCAGTTCTTC. Translation gives CASSLQGVSYNEQFF.